This TCR beta chain derives from a study of T-cell memory formation after mild COVID-19. TCR alpha and TCR beta cDNA libraries carrying sample barcodes and UMIs were produced by 5'RACE using constant-segment primers. TCRdb reprocessed the 5' RACE reads with MiXCR, giving one entry per CDR3 protein. In the table there are hundreds of thousands of distinct CDR3 sequences, around 27% of which are singletons. Trimming took 0 bases from V and 1 from J, leaving 9 bases between them. The CDR3 loop spans 15 amino acids. Points on this clonotype: Its antigen is unidentified.

Whole-study findings and limits: SARS-CoV-2 specificity was not confirmed for second-wave clones peaking on day 37.

The rearrangement joins TRBV23-1 to TRBJ2-5, with D uncertain. TRBV23-1 is an ORF; its function is uncertain. The receptor was derived from an adult woman who had mild COVID-19 (a few samples of this study predate the infection). Cell type and time point are not known. The sequenced material came from PBMCs or a T cell subset sorted from them (not recorded which). The CDR3 DNA reads as TGCGCCAGCAGTCAATCGGCGGCAGTCCAAGAGACCCAGTACTTC. Translation: CASSQSAAVQETQYF.